This T cell receptor (beta chain) comes out of a study of blood T cell repertoires in COVID-19. CDR1 and CDR2 from the germline V gene are SGHTA and FQGNSA. The CDR3 is 13 residues long. The V end was cut by 5 bases, the J end by 2 bases, with 10 bases between. Here immunoSEQ multiplex PCR was the method, and the copy in TCRdb shows in-frame clones only, minus some. Of roughly 230,000 clones in the sample, approximately 83% were seen once. For recovered donors of Cohort 3, there were two negative PCRs, clearance, or symptom resolution. Sequenced sample: PBMCs or T cells enriched from blood (not recorded which). V and J are TRBV7-2 and TRBJ2-7, with a weak D call TRBD2 (5 bases). The receptor was isolated from a man aged 45 to 65 who had recovered from COVID-19. In DNA, the CDR3 is TGTGCCAGCAGCACCCGGGGTACCTACGAGCAGTACTTC. Its protein product is CASSTRGTYEQYF.